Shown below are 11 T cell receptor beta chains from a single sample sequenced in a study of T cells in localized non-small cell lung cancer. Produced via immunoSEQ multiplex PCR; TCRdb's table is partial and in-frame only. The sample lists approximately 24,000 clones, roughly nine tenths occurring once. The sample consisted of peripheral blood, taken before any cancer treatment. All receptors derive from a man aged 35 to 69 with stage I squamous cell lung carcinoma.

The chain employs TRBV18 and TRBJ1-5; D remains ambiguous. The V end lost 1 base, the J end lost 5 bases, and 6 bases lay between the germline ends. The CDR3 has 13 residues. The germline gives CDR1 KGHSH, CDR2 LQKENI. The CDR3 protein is CASSPQGDQPQHF. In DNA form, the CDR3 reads TGTGCCAGCTCACCACAGGGAGATCAGCCCCAGCATTTT.

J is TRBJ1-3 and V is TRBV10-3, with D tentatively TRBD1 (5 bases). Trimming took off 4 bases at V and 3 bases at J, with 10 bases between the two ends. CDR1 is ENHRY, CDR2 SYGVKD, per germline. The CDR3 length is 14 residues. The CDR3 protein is CAISGGAIGNTIYF. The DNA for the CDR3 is TGTGCCATCAGTGGAGGGGCTATTGGAAACACCATATATTTT.

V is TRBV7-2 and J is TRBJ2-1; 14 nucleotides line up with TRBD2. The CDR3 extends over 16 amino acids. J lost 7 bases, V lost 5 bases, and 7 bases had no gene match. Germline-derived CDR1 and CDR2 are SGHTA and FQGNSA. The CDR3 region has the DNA TGTGCCAGCAGCCGACTAGCGGGGGGGCTTTTAAATGAGCAGTTCTTC. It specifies CASSRLAGGLLNEQFF.

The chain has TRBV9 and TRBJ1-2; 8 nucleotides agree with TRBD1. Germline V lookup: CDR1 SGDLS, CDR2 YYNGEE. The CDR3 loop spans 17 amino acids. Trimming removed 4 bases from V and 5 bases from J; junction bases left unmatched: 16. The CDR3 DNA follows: TGTGCCAGCAGCCTCCGGACAGGGAAGGGGATTCCTTATGGCTACACCTTC. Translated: CASSLRTGKGIPYGYTF.

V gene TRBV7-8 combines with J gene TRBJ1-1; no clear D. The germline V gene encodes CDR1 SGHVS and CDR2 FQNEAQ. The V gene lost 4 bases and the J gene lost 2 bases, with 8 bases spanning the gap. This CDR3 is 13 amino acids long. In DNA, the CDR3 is TGTGCCAGCAGCTCGGTAATAAACACTGAAGCTTTCTTT. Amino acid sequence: CASSSVINTEAFF.

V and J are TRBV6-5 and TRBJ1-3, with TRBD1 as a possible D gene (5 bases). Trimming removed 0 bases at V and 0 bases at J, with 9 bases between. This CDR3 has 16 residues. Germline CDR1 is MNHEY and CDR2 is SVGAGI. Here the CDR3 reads CASSYSMGGSGNTIYF. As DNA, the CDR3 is TGTGCCAGCAGTTACTCGATGGGGGGCTCTGGAAACACCATATATTTT.

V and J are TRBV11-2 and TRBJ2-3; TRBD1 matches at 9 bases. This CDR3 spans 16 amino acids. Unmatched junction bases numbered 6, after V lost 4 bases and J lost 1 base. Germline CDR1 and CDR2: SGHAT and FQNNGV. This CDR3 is CASSSQGARGTDTQYF. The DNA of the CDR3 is TGTGCCAGCAGCTCACAGGGGGCGAGGGGCACAGATACGCAGTATTTT. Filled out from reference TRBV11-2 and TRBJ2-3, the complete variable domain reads EAGVAQSPRYKIIEKRQSVAFWCNPISGHATLYWYQQILGQGPKLLIQFQNNGVVDDSQLPKDRFSAERLKGVDSTLKIQPAKLEDSAVYLCASSSQGARGTDTQYFGPGTRLTVL.

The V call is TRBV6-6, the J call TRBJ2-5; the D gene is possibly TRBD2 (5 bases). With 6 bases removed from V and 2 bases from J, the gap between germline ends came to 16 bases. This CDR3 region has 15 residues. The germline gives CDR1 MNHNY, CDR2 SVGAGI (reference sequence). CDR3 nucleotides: TGTGCCAGCAGCCCTCTCGGCCGGGGACAAGAGACCCAGTACTTC. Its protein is CASSPLGRGQETQYF.

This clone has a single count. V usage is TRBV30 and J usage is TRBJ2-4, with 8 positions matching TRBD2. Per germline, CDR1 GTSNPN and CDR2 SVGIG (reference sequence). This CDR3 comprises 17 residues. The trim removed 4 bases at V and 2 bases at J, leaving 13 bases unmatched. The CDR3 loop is CAWKGSSGAPPKNIQYF. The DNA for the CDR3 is TGTGCCTGGAAGGGGAGTAGCGGGGCTCCTCCCAAAAACATTCAGTACTTC.

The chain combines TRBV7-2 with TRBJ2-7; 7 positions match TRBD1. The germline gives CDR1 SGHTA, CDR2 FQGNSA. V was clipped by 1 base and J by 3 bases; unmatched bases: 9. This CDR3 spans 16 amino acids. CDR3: CASSLGGQTGNYEQYF. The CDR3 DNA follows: TGTGCCAGCAGCTTAGGGGGACAGACAGGAAACTACGAGCAGTACTTC.

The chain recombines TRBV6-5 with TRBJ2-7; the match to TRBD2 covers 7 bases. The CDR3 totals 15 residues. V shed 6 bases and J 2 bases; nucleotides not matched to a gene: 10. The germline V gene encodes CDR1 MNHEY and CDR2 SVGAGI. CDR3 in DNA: TGTGCCAGCAGAAGAACAGGACTAGTAACCTACGAGCAGTACTTC. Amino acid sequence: CASRRTGLVTYEQYF.